The 30 T cell receptor beta chains given below trace back to one sample, sequenced in a study of cytomegalovirus exposure and HLA in healthy donors. Sequencing was performed with immunoSEQ multiplex PCR; in TCRdb, only in-frame clones are kept and a portion is missing. The table records around 80,000 clones, approximately 96% of them present only once. Sequenced material: PBMCs. The receptors derive from a woman aged 18-30 years in good health and CMV-seronegative.

The V call is TRBV18, the J call TRBJ1-1; 10 bases agree with TRBD1. The germline V gene encodes CDR1 KGHSH and CDR2 LQKENI. The CDR3 is 12 residues long. The V gene end was trimmed by 8 bases and the J gene end by 10 bases; junction bases not matched to a gene: 7. The CDR3, as DNA: TGTGCCAGCGAGGGACAGGGGAGGAGAGCTTTCTTT. Protein sequence: CASEGQGRRAFF. Together with reference TRBV18 and TRBJ1-1, the CDR3 gives the full variable domain: NAGVMQNPRHLVRRRGQEARLRCSPMKGHSHVYWYRQLPEEGLKFMVYLQKENIIDESGMPKERFSAEFPKEGPSILRIQQVVRGDSAAYFCASEGQGRRAFFGQGTRLTVV.

The rearrangement links TRBV11-2 to TRBJ2-3; 8 bases agree with TRBD1. V was clipped by 2 bases and J by 2 bases; unmatched bases: 12. CDR3 size: 18 residues. Germline CDR1 is SGHAT and CDR2 is FQNNGV. CDR3 nucleotides: TGTGCCAGCAGCTTACGATTTTCGCAGGGGGCAGACACAGATACGCAGTATTTT. Translating gives CASSLRFSQGADTDTQYF.

The chain employs TRBV15 and TRBJ2-7; possibly TRBD2 for D (6 bases). Germline lookup yields CDR1 LNHNV and CDR2 YYDKDF (reference sequence). V lost 1 base and J lost 7, with 11 bases in between. This CDR3 has 13 amino acids. The CDR3 DNA is TGTGCCACCAGCAGAGCCGGGAGTGGGGAGCAGTACTTC. It translates to CATSRAGSGEQYF.

The gene calls are TRBV5-1 and TRBJ2-1; a weak D match, TRBD2 (5 bases). Trimming removed 2 bases from V and 0 bases from J, with 6 bases in between. Germline-derived CDR1 and CDR2 are SGHRS and YFSETQ. This CDR3 spans 14 amino acids. In nucleotides, the CDR3 is TGCGCCAGCAGCTTTGGGAGCTCCTACAATGAGCAGTTCTTC. Translated: CASSFGSSYNEQFF.

The chain uses TRBV29-1 and TRBJ2-7; 9 bases are a match to TRBD1. The V gene's germline CDR1 is SQVTM and CDR2 ANQGSEA. CDR3 length: 14 amino acids. V was pared by 6 bases and J by 1 base, with 7 bases of the junction left unmatched. The CDR3 nucleotides are TGCAGCGTCTCCGGGACAGGGCAGTCCTACGAGCAGTACTTC. This gives the protein CSVSGTGQSYEQYF.

The rearrangement links TRBV10-1 to TRBJ1-5; 9 bases map to TRBD1. The trim removed 4 bases at V and 4 bases at J, leaving 5 bases unmatched. CDR1 and CDR2 (germline): WNHNN, SYGVQD (reference sequence). CDR3 size: 15 residues. The CDR3 here is CASSAAGQGNQPQHF. The CDR3 coding sequence is TGCGCCAGCAGTGCGGCGGGACAGGGAAATCAGCCCCAGCATTTT.

This clone was recorded once. The chain joins TRBV2 to TRBJ2-1; D ambiguous. With 1 base removed from V and 10 bases from J, the gap between germline ends came to 5 bases. The CDR3 sequence is 11 residues long. Germline assignment: CDR1 SNHLY and CDR2 FYNNEI. The CDR3 DNA follows: TGTGCCAGCAGTGAAGTTCTCGAGCAGTTCTTC. It encodes CASSEVLEQFF.

This rearrangement joins TRBV28 to TRBJ1-2; D is perhaps TRBD1 (6 bases). The CDR3 runs 14 residues. CDR1 is MDHEN, CDR2 SYDVKM, per germline. The V gene lost 3 bases and the J gene lost 14 bases, with 22 bases spanning the gap. CDR3 bases: TGTGCCAGCAGTTTGCAGATGCTTGGGGGCCTCGGGACCTTC. This codes for CASSLQMLGGLGTF.

A single count supports this clone. This chain uses TRBV9 with TRBJ1-2; 8 positions agree with TRBD1. From germline, CDR1 is SGDLS and CDR2 YYNGEE. V was pared by 2 bases and J by 5 bases, with 23 bases of the junction left unmatched. The CDR3 loop spans 20 amino acids. CDR3 region: CASSVPRDPGTGTTPYGYTF. CDR3 nucleotides: TGTGCCAGCAGCGTCCCCAGGGACCCCGGGACAGGTACAACTCCATATGGCTACACCTTC. Full variable domain (remainder filled in from reference TRBV9 and TRBJ1-2): DSGVTQTPKHLITATGQRVTLRCSPRSGDLSVYWYQQSLDQGLQFLIQYYNGEERAKGNILERFSAQQFPDLHSELNLSSLELGDSALYFCASSVPRDPGTGTTPYGYTFGSGTRLTVV.

This sequence joins TRBV4-2 and TRBJ2-7; 10 bases are shared with TRBD2. The CDR3 covers 16 residues. CDR1 and CDR2 from the germline V gene are LGHNA and YNFKEQ. J was trimmed by 1 base and V by 3 bases; bases with no gene match: 6. The chain's CDR3 is CASSQSTSGTSYEQYF. The CDR3 DNA follows: TGTGCCAGCAGCCAGTCCACTAGCGGGACGTCCTACGAGCAGTACTTC.

The chain is built from TRBV2 and TRBJ1-1; 8 bases map to TRBD1. The J segment lost 2 bases and the V segment lost 6 bases, leaving 5 bases of the junction unmatched. There are 14 residues in the CDR3. From germline, CDR1 is SNHLY and CDR2 FYNNEI. The CDR3 protein is CASRLGQGNTEAFF. The CDR3, as DNA: TGTGCCAGCAGATTAGGACAGGGCAACACTGAAGCTTTCTTT.

The genes are TRBV7-2 and TRBJ2-7, with 10 bases identical to TRBD2. In germline, CDR1 is SGHTA, CDR2 FQGNSA. This CDR3 has 14 amino acids. After removal of 2 bases from V and 3 bases from J, the junction contained 1 base not matched to a gene. The CDR3 is CASSLWTSGYEQYF. In DNA form, the CDR3 reads TGTGCCAGCAGCTTATGGACTAGCGGCTACGAGCAGTACTTC.

The chain has TRBV2 and TRBJ1-6; TRBD1 matches at 12 bases. The CDR3 is made up of 16 amino acids. CDR1 SNHLY and CDR2 FYNNEI come from the germline V gene. V shed 5 bases, J shed 7 bases, and the junction held 6 bases outside the gene matches. Written as DNA, the CDR3 is TGTGCCAGCAGTCCGGGACAGGGGGCTTGGAATTCACCCCTCCACTTT. Protein product: CASSPGQGAWNSPLHF.

The chain couples TRBV7-2 to TRBJ1-1, with D maybe TRBD1 (5 bases). The CDR3 extends over 14 amino acids. Trimming left V 5 bases short and J 8 bases short, with 18 bases between. The V gene's germline CDR1 is SGHTA and CDR2 FQGNSA. The CDR3 DNA is TGTGCCAGCAGCGGGGGGGACTACGCCCCAGAAGCTTTCTTT. Translating it yields CASSGGDYAPEAFF. Filled out from reference TRBV7-2 and TRBJ1-1, the complete variable domain reads GAGVSQSPSNKVTEKGKDVELRCDPISGHTALYWYRQSLGQGLEFLIYFQGNSAPDKSGLPSDRFSAERTGGSVSTLTIQRTQQEDSAVYLCASSGGDYAPEAFFGQGTRLTVV.

V and J are TRBV4-1 and TRBJ2-7; 9 bases map to TRBD1. Trimming at V came to 0 bases and at J to 2 bases, leaving 5 bases not matched to a gene. The CDR3 extends over 16 amino acids. Germline V gene sequence: CDR1 MGHRA, CDR2 YSYEKL. The CDR3 bases are TGCGCCAGCAGCCAAGAGGGAGGGGACAGGGCCTACGAGCAGTACTTC. Protein sequence: CASSQEGGDRAYEQYF.

The chain is built from TRBV10-3 and TRBJ1-3; D ambiguous. CDR3 size: 17 residues. V lost 0 bases to trimming and J lost 0 bases, with 12 bases between them. The V gene's germline CDR1 is ENHRY and CDR2 SYGVKD. Here the CDR3 DNA reads TGTGCCATCAGTGAGTCGAGCGGGCCTGGCTCTGGAAACACCATATATTTT. Residues: CAISESSGPGSGNTIYF.

The DNA for the CDR3 is TGTGCCAGTAGTGACACTCCTAGCGGCCCCACAGATACGCAGTATTTT. The encoded protein is CASSDTPSGPTDTQYF. The rearrangement uses TRBV19 and TRBJ2-3; TRBD2 matches 7 bases. Germline assignment: CDR1 LNHDA and CDR2 SQIVND (reference sequence). The CDR3 covers 16 residues. V shed 5 bases, J shed 2 bases, and the junction held 10 bases outside the gene matches.

The V gene is TRBV6-5, the J gene TRBJ2-3; D remains unclear. CDR3 length equals 16 residues. The ends were cut back, 0 bases at V and 0 bases at J, with 10 bases in the middle. The germline CDR1 and CDR2 sequences are MNHEY and SVGAGI. The CDR3 DNA is TGTGCCAGCAGTTACTCAATGTTCCCGAGCACAGATACGCAGTATTTT. Amino acid sequence: CASSYSMFPSTDTQYF.

The rearrangement links TRBV27 to TRBJ1-5; D remains ambiguous. The V end was cut by 6 bases, the J end by 0 bases, with 15 bases between. The CDR3 runs 16 residues. The V gene's germline CDR1 is MNHEY and CDR2 SMNVEV (reference sequence). For the CDR3, the DNA is TGTGCCAGCAGACCTGGCAGGATCTATAGCAATCAGCCCCAGCATTTT. Its translation is CASRPGRIYSNQPQHF.

J is TRBJ1-1 and V is TRBV11-3; 10 bases agree with TRBD1. The CDR3 is 13 amino acids. With V trimmed by 5 bases and J by 6 bases, 3 bases remained unmatched. The germline V gene has CDR1 SGHNT and CDR2 YENEEA. CDR3 DNA sequence: TGTGCCAGCAGCCCTGGGACAGGGGCTGAAGCTTTCTTT. It specifies CASSPGTGAEAFF.

This chain links TRBV7-9 with TRBJ2-5; no clear D gene. V was cut by 5 bases and J by 1 base, with 8 bases left in between. Germline CDR1 reads SEHNR; CDR2 reads FQNEAQ (reference sequence). The CDR3 has 13 residues. The CDR3 is CASSNQAQETQYF. The CDR3 DNA reads TGTGCCAGCAGCAACCAGGCCCAAGAGACCCAGTACTTC.

In DNA form, the CDR3 reads TGTGCCAGTACCCGGACTAGCGGAAGAGAGACCCAGTACTTC. As protein: CASTRTSGRETQYF. The chain combines TRBV19 with TRBJ2-5; TRBD2 matches 10 bases. With 7 bases clipped from V and 4 bases from J, the junction kept 6 bases outside the gene matches. The length of the CDR3 is 14 residues. The V gene's germline CDR1 is LNHDA and CDR2 SQIVND (reference sequence).

The chain is built from TRBV6-5 and TRBJ2-1, with 10 bases identical to TRBD2. Germline values: CDR1 MNHEY, CDR2 SVGAGI. CDR3 size: 15 residues. V was clipped by 6 bases and J by 3 bases; unmatched bases: 5. The CDR3 sequence: CASSLTSGYYNEQFF. For the CDR3, the DNA is TGTGCCAGCAGCCTGACTAGCGGGTACTACAATGAGCAGTTCTTC.

V is TRBV5-1 and J is TRBJ2-1; possible D gene TRBD2, 6 bases. The germline V gene has CDR1 SGHRS and CDR2 YFSETQ. The germline V and J ends were trimmed by 5 bases and 2 bases, with 11 bases remaining between them. This CDR3 contains 14 residues. The CDR3 protein is CASSRGNAYNEQFF. The CDR3, as DNA: TGCGCCAGCAGTCGGGGGAATGCCTACAATGAGCAGTTCTTC.

V and J are TRBV6-5 and TRBJ2-3, with 11 bases aligning to TRBD1. Germline CDR1 reads MNHEY; CDR2 reads SVGAGI. The trim removed 6 bases at V and 4 bases at J, leaving 6 bases unmatched. The CDR3 spans 15 residues. Here the CDR3 DNA reads TGTGCCAGCAGGGACAGGGGGCGCGGGCCAGATACGCAGTATTTT. Translated, it gives CASRDRGRGPDTQYF.

This clone showed up just once. The chain carries TRBV6-5 and TRBJ2-3; 9 bases are shared with TRBD1. The V gene end was trimmed by 0 bases and the J gene end by 0 bases; junction bases not matched to a gene: 1. The CDR3 covers 16 residues. Germline V gives CDR1 MNHEY, CDR2 SVGAGI. CDR3 in amino acids: CASSYSGTGSTDTQYF. The CDR3, as DNA: TGTGCCAGCAGTTACTCCGGGACAGGGAGCACAGATACGCAGTATTTT.

This clone came up a few times. The chain couples TRBV5-4 to TRBJ2-1; perhaps TRBD1 as D (5 bases). V lost 4 bases to trimming and J lost 3 bases, with 20 bases between them. The CDR3 is made up of 17 amino acids. CDR1 SGHNT and CDR2 YYREEE come from the germline V gene (reference sequence). The CDR3 DNA reads as TGTGCCAGCAGCACAGGAATTCAGGCGTACGGCTACAATGAGCAGTTCTTC. Amino acids: CASSTGIQAYGYNEQFF.

CDR3 amino acids: CASRLTGPGYEQYF. DNA of the CDR3: TGTGCCAGCAGGCTGACAGGGCCGGGCTACGAGCAGTACTTC. The chain carries TRBV27 and TRBJ2-7; 7 bases line up with TRBD1. This CDR3 spans 14 amino acids. The J segment lost 3 bases and the V segment lost 6 bases, leaving 8 bases of the junction unmatched. Germline CDR1 MNHEY, CDR2 SMNVEV (reference sequence).

V gene TRBV10-1 combines with J gene TRBJ2-7, with D uncertain. The CDR3 loop spans 12 amino acids. The V end was cut by 10 bases, the J end by 0 bases, with 10 bases between. Germline CDR1 WNHNN, CDR2 SYGVQD (reference sequence). Here the CDR3 reads CAISMSSYEQYF. The CDR3 DNA reads as TGCGCCATCTCGATGAGCTCCTACGAGCAGTACTTC.

V is TRBV9 and J is TRBJ2-1; TRBD2 agrees at 15 bases. V lost 0 bases and J lost 5; bases outside the gene matches: 9. Germline V gene data show CDR1 as SGDLS and CDR2 as YYNGEE. The CDR3 loop spans 19 amino acids. For the CDR3, the DNA is TGTGCCAGCAGCGTAGCCAGGACTAGCGGGAGGGCGCCAAACAATGAGCAGTTCTTC. It yields the protein CASSVARTSGRAPNNEQFF. Together with reference TRBV9 and TRBJ2-1, the CDR3 gives the full variable domain: DSGVTQTPKHLITATGQRVTLRCSPRSGDLSVYWYQQSLDQGLQFLIQYYNGEERAKGNILERFSAQQFPDLHSELNLSSLELGDSALYFCASSVARTSGRAPNNEQFFGPGTRLTVL.